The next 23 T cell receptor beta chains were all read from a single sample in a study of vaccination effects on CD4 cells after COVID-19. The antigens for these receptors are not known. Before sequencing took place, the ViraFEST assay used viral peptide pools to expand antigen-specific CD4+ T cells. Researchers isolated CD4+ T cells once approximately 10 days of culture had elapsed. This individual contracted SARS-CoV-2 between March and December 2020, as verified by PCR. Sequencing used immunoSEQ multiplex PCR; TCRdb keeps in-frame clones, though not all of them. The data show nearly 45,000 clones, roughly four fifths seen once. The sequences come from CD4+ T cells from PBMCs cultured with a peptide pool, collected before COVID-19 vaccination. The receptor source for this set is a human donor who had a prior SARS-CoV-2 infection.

CDR3: CASSTLGTTEPNQPQHF. The CDR3 DNA follows: TGTGCCAGTAGTACCCTAGGGACAACGGAACCCAATCAGCCCCAGCATTTT. The chain uses TRBV19 and TRBJ1-5; D might be TRBD1 (6 bases). Germline CDR1 and CDR2: LNHDA and SQIVND (reference sequence). With 4 bases removed from V and 3 bases from J, the gap between germline ends came to 19 bases. The CDR3 contains 17 residues.

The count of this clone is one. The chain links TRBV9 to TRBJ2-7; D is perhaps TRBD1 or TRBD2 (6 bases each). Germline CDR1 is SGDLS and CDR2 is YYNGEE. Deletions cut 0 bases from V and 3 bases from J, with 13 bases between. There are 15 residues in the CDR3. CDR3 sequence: CASSVGGAKNYEQYF. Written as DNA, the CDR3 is TGTGCCAGCAGCGTAGGGGGGGCTAAAAACTACGAGCAGTACTTC.

CDR3: CASSLVKSTDTQYF. Here the CDR3 DNA reads TGTGCCAGCAGCTTAGTCAAGAGCACAGATACGCAGTATTTT. The rearrangement uses TRBV13 and TRBJ2-3, with unresolved D. V gave up 1 base and J gave up 0 bases, with 5 bases separating them. Germline V CDR1 and CDR2: PRHDT, FYEKMQ (reference sequence). This CDR3 region has 14 residues.

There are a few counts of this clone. The CDR3 here is CASSQGSNQPQHF. CDR3 nucleotides: TGTGCCAGCAGCCAAGGCAGTAATCAGCCCCAGCATTTT. J is TRBJ1-5 and V is TRBV3-1 (or the pseudogene TRBV3-2); D call uncertain. From germline, CDR1 is LGHDT and CDR2 YNNKEL (reference sequence). CDR3 size: 13 residues. Trimming left V 1 base short and J 4 bases short, with 5 bases between.

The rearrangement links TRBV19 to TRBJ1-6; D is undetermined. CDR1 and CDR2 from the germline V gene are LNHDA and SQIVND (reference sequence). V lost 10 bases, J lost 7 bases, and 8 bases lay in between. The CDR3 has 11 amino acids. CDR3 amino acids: CATGGNSPLHF. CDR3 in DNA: TGTGCCACCGGAGGGAATTCACCCCTCCACTTT.

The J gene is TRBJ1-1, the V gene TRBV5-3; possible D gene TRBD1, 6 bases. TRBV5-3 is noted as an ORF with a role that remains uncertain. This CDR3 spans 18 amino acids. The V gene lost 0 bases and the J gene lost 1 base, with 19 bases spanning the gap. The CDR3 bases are TGTGCCAGAAGCTTGGACAGGGTCTACAAAGTTGGGAACACTGAAGCTTTCTTT. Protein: CARSLDRVYKVGNTEAFF.

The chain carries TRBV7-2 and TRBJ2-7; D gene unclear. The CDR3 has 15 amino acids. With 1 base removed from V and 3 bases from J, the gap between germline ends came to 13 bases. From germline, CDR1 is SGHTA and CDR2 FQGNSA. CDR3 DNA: TGTGCCAGCAGCTTAGAGTACTGGCAGGACTACGAGCAGTACTTC. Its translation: CASSLEYWQDYEQYF. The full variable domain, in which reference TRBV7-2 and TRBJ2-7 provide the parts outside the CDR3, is GAGVSQSPSNKVTEKGKDVELRCDPISGHTALYWYRQSLGQGLEFLIYFQGNSAPDKSGLPSDRFSAERTGGSVSTLTIQRTQQEDSAVYLCASSLEYWQDYEQYFGPGTRLTVT.

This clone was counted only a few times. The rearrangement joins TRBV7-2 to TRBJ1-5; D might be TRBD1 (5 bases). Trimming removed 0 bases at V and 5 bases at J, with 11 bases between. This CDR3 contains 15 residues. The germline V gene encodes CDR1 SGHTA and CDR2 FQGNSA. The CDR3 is CASSLAAVGDQPQHF. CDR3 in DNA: TGTGCCAGCAGCTTAGCGGCCGTGGGGGATCAGCCCCAGCATTTT.

The CDR3 loop reads CSTRREYEQYF. The CDR3 DNA reads as TGCAGCACCCGGAGGGAATACGAGCAGTACTTC. This chain uses TRBV20-1 with TRBJ2-7; TRBD2 is a possible D gene (6 bases). This CDR3 spans 11 amino acids. The germline V gene encodes CDR1 DFQATT and CDR2 SNEGSKA (reference sequence).

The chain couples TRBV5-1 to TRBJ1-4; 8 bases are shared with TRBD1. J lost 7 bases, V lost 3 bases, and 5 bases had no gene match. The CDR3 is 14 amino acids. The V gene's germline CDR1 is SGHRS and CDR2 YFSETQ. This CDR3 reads CASSSTGAGEKLFF. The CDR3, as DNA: TGCGCCAGCAGCTCGACAGGGGCTGGTGAAAAACTGTTTTTT.

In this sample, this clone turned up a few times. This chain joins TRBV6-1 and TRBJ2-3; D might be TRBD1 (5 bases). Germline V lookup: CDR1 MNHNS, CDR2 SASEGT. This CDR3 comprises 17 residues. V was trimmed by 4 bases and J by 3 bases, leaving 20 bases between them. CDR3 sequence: CASSGETQGFWTDTQYF. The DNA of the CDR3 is TGTGCCAGCAGTGGAGAAACCCAGGGTTTTTGGACAGATACGCAGTATTTT.

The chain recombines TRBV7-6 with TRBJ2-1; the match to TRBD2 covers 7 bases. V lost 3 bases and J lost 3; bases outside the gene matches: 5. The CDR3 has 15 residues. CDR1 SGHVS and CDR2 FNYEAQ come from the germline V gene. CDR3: CASSLAAGIYNEQFF. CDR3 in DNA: TGTGCCAGCAGCTTGGCAGCGGGAATCTACAATGAGCAGTTCTTC.

The CDR3: CASGTGFSEQYF. CDR3 nucleotides: TGTGCCAGCGGGACAGGGTTTTCCGAGCAGTACTTC. The rearrangement uses TRBV2 and TRBJ2-7; 9 nucleotides align to TRBD1. The germline V gene encodes CDR1 SNHLY and CDR2 FYNNEI. The CDR3 length is 12 residues. V gave up 8 bases and J gave up 6 bases; unmatched junction bases: 5. Based on the CDR3 plus reference TRBV2 and TRBJ2-7, the full variable domain is EPEVTQTPSHQVTQMGQEVILRCVPISNHLYFYWYRQILGQKVEFLVSFYNNEISEKSEIFDDQFSVERPDGSNFTLKIRSTKLEDSAMYFCASGTGFSEQYFGPGTRLTVT.

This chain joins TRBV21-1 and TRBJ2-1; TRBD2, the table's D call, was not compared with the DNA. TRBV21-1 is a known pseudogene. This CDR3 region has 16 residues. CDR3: CASSKIGQEGNNEQFF. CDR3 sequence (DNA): TGTGCCAGCAGCAAAATAGGGCAGGAGGGAAACAATGAGCAGTTCTTC.

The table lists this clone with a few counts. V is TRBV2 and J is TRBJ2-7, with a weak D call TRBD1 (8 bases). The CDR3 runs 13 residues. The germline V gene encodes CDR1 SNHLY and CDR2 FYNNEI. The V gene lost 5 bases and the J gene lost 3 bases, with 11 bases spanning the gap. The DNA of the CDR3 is TGTGCCAGCAGTAACAGGGGGGGCTACGAGCAGTACTTC. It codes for CASSNRGGYEQYF.

Written as DNA, the CDR3 is TGTGCCTGGGAAAGGCTAGCCCGGAACTACGAGCAGTACTTC. It specifies CAWERLARNYEQYF. V is TRBV30 and J is TRBJ2-7, with TRBD2 as a possible D gene (5 bases). CDR3 length equals 14 residues. The germline V and J ends were trimmed by 5 bases and 3 bases, with 17 bases remaining between them. In germline, CDR1 is GTSNPN, CDR2 SVGIG (reference sequence).

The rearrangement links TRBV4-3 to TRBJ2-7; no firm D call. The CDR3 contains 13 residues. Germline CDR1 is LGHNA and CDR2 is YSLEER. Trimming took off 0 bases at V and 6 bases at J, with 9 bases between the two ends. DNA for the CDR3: TGCGCCAGCAGCCAAGAAGGAAAGGGCGAGCAGTACTTC. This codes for CASSQEGKGEQYF.

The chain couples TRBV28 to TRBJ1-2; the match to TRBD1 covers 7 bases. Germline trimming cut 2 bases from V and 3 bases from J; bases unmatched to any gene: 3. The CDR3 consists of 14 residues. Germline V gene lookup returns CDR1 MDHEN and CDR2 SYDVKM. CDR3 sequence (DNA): TGTGCCAGCAGTTTAGCAGACAGGGACTATGGCTACACCTTC. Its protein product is CASSLADRDYGYTF.

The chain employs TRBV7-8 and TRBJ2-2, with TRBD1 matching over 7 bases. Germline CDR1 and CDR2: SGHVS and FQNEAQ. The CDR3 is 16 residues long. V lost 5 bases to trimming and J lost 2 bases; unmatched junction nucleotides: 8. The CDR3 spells CASSPRAGGNTGELFF. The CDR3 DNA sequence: TGTGCCAGCAGCCCCCGGGCAGGGGGTAACACCGGGGAGCTGTTTTTT.

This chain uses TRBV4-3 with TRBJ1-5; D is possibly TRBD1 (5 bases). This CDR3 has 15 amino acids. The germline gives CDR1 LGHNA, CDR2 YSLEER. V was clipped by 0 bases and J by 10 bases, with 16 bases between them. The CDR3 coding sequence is TGCGCCAGCAGCCAAGACCGGGGCAGCTTTCAACCCCAGCATTTT. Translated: CASSQDRGSFQPQHF.

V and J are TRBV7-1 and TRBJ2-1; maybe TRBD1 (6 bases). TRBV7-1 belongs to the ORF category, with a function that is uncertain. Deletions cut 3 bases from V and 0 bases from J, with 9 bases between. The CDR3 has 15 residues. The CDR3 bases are TGTGCCAGCAGCTCGGACAGCAGCTCCTACAATGAGCAGTTCTTC. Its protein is CASSSDSSSYNEQFF.

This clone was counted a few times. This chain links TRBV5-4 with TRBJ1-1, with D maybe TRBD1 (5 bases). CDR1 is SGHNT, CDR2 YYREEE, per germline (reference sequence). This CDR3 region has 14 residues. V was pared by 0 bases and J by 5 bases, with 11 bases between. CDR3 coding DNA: TGTGCCAGCAGCTTGGATCCAGGGACGACTGAAGCTTTCTTT. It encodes CASSLDPGTTEAFF.

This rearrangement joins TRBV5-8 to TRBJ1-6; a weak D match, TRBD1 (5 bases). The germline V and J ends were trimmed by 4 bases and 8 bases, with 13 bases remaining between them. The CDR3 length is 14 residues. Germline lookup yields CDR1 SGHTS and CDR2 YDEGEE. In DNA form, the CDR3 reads TGTGCCAGCAGCCTACCAGGGTCGGATTCACCCCTCCACTTT. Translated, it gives CASSLPGSDSPLHF.